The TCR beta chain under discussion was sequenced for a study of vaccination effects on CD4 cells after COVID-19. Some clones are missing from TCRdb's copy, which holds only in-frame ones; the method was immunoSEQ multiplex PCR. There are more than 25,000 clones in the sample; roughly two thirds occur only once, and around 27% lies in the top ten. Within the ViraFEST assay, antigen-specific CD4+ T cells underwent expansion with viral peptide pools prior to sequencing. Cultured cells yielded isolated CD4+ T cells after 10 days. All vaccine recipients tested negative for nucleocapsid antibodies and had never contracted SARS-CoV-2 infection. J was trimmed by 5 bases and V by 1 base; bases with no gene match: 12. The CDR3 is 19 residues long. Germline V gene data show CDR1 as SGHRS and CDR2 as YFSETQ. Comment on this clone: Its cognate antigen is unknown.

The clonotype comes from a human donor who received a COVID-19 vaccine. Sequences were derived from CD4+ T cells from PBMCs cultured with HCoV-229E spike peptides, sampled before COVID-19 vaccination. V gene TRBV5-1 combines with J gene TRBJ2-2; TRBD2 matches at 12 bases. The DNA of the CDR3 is TGCGCCAGCAGCTTGCTCCTCCTAGCGGGAGGGCCTCGGACCGGGGAGCTGTTTTTT. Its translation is CASSLLLLAGGPRTGELFF.